One sample yielded the 17 T cell receptor beta chains listed below, sequenced in a study of shared T cell receptors in the human thymus. TCRdb keeps only in-frame clones here, not all; method: immunoSEQ multiplex PCR. Of hundreds of thousands of clones listed, 70% to 90% are singletons. The sample was also reused in another study, on human thymus T cells.

Sequencing was performed on thymocytes. These receptor sequences come from a boy under two years old with a congenital heart defect.

In this sample, this clone turned up once. This sequence joins TRBV7-9 and TRBJ2-7, with 9 bases aligning to TRBD1. Germline V lookup: CDR1 SEHNR, CDR2 FQNEAQ (reference sequence). Trimming removed 6 bases from V and 3 bases from J; junction bases left unmatched: 3. The CDR3 is 13 residues long. The CDR3 protein is CASSYRGHYEQYF. The CDR3 DNA sequence: TGTGCCAGCAGTTACAGGGGGCACTACGAGCAGTACTTC.

The chain recombines TRBV5-8 with TRBJ2-7, with 10 bases lining up with TRBD1. CDR1 is SGHTS and CDR2 is YDEGEE in the germline V gene. V lost 3 bases and J lost 2; bases outside the gene matches: 2. The CDR3 has 14 amino acids. The CDR3 DNA reads TGTGCCAGCAGCTGGGACAGGGGAGCCTACGAGCAGTACTTC. Translation gives CASSWDRGAYEQYF.

The chain links TRBV6-1 to TRBJ1-2; 12 nucleotides align to TRBD1. Per the germline V gene, CDR1 is MNHNS and CDR2 is SASEGT. V gave up 4 bases and J gave up 5 bases; unmatched junction bases: 8. The CDR3 contains 16 residues. CDR3 DNA sequence: TGTGCCAGCAGTGTAGTTGGGACAGGGGGCGCTTATGGCTACACCTTC. Amino acid sequence: CASSVVGTGGAYGYTF.

The gene calls are TRBV4-2 and TRBJ1-5; D not resolved. The germline CDR1 and CDR2 sequences are LGHNA and YNFKEQ. V lost 4 bases to trimming and J lost 4 bases, with 14 bases between them. The CDR3 totals 15 residues. The CDR3 DNA is TGTGCCAGCAGCCCCGACCCGGGGTTTAATCAGCCCCAGCATTTT. Translation: CASSPDPGFNQPQHF.

The genes are TRBV6-1 and TRBJ2-6; no clear D. CDR3 length equals 15 residues. V lost 0 bases and J lost 0, with 3 bases in between. Germline CDR1 reads MNHNS; CDR2 reads SASEGT. The CDR3: CASSEASSGANVLTF. The DNA for the CDR3 is TGTGCCAGCAGTGAAGCTAGCTCTGGGGCCAACGTCCTGACTTTC.

Worth noting for this clone: Additional DNA sequences in this sample encode the identical CDR3. The chain is built from TRBV28 and TRBJ2-3; 14 nucleotides match TRBD2. V gave up 5 bases and J gave up 5 bases; unmatched junction bases: 3. The CDR3 is 15 residues long. Germline V gives CDR1 MDHEN, CDR2 SYDVKM. The CDR3 DNA reads TGTGCCAGCAGTCCGACTAGCGGGAGGGTAGATACGCAGTATTTT. The encoded protein is CASSPTSGRVDTQYF.

The CDR3 DNA sequence: TGTGCCTGGACCCGCGGGTTACCAAACACCGGGGAGCTGTTTTTT. This gives the protein CAWTRGLPNTGELFF. The chain joins TRBV30 to TRBJ2-2; maybe TRBD2 (5 bases). V shed 4 bases and J shed 2 bases, with 14 bases lying between them. The CDR3 has 15 residues. Germline V gene sequence: CDR1 GTSNPN, CDR2 SVGIG (reference sequence). The full variable domain, in which reference TRBV30 and TRBJ2-2 provide the parts outside the CDR3, is SQTIHQWPATLVQPVGSPLSLECTVEGTSNPNLYWYRQAAGRGLQLLFYSVGIGQISSEVPQNLSASRPQDRQFILSSKKLLLSDSGFYLCAWTRGLPNTGELFFGEGSRLTVL.

The chain recombines TRBV28 with TRBJ2-6; D not resolved. The CDR3 totals 16 residues. Trimming cost V 5 bases and J 1 base, with 12 bases left between them. Germline lookup yields CDR1 MDHEN and CDR2 SYDVKM. CDR3 amino acids: CASSPSLGSGANVLTF. DNA of the CDR3: TGTGCCAGCAGTCCTTCTCTCGGGTCTGGGGCCAACGTCCTGACTTTC.

This clone was observed a few times. The chain is built from TRBV28 and TRBJ1-3; no clear D gene. The CDR3 runs 12 residues. V was clipped by 6 bases and J by 8 bases, with 11 bases between them. Germline loops: CDR1 MDHEN, CDR2 SYDVKM. CDR3 sequence reads: CASSRPGDTIYF. CDR3 DNA: TGTGCCAGCAGCCGGCCCGGGGACACCATATATTTT. The variable domain in full, with the rest retrieved from reference TRBV28 and TRBJ1-3, is DVKVTQSSRYLVKRTGEKVFLECVQDMDHENMFWYRQDPGLGLRLIYFSYDVKMKEKGDIPEGYSVSREKKERFSLILESASTNQTSMYLCASSRPGDTIYFGEGSWLTVV.

The chain combines TRBV28 with TRBJ2-7; D is ambiguous. The germline V gene encodes CDR1 MDHEN and CDR2 SYDVKM. The length of the CDR3 is 14 residues. The V end lost 7 bases, the J end lost 2 bases, and 15 bases lay between the germline ends. The CDR3: CASTPRSLAYEQYF. For the CDR3, the DNA is TGTGCCAGCACGCCGCGGAGTCTAGCCTACGAGCAGTACTTC.

This clone came up once. The chain couples TRBV4-3 to TRBJ2-3, with 13 bases lining up with TRBD2. The junction had 14 bases not matched to a gene; V was cut back by 0 bases and J by 5 bases. The CDR3 totals 20 residues. CDR1 is LGHNA and CDR2 is YSLEER in the germline V gene. The CDR3 protein is CASSQDRWVRLAGGIDTQYF. DNA of the CDR3: TGCGCCAGCAGCCAAGATCGCTGGGTTCGACTAGCGGGAGGAATAGATACGCAGTATTTT.

This chain connects TRBV27 to TRBJ1-5; D is unresolved. Trimming cost V 5 bases and J 4 bases, with 6 bases left between them. This CDR3 is 12 amino acids long. The V gene's germline CDR1 is MNHEY and CDR2 SMNVEV (reference sequence). The CDR3: CASSTPNQPQHF. DNA of the CDR3: TGTGCCAGCAGTACACCAAATCAGCCCCAGCATTTT.

V is TRBV10-3 and J is TRBJ1-1; 7 nucleotides align to TRBD1. Looked up from germline, CDR1 is ENHRY and CDR2 is SYGVKD. The CDR3 extends over 17 amino acids. V lost 7 bases and J lost 0; bases outside the gene matches: 14. The CDR3 region has the DNA TGTGCCATCACCCCAGGGGGGACGTTGGGGATGAACACTGAAGCTTTCTTT. It is translated as CAITPGGTLGMNTEAFF.

V usage is TRBV5-4 and J usage is TRBJ1-1, with a weak D call TRBD1 (6 bases). Germline V gene lookup returns CDR1 SGHNT and CDR2 YYREEE (reference sequence). This CDR3 has 16 amino acids. The V end lost 3 bases, the J end lost 1 base, and 16 bases lay between the germline ends. In DNA, the CDR3 is TGTGCCAGCAGCTCCGACAGGCCACCGTGGAACACTGAAGCTTTCTTT. It is translated as CASSSDRPPWNTEAFF.

This chain links TRBV21-1 with TRBJ1-5. TRBV21-1 is tagged as a pseudogene. The length of the CDR3 is 16 residues. The CDR3 region is CASSKEGGPGDQPQHF. The CDR3 DNA follows: TGTGCCAGCAGCAAAGAAGGAGGGCCGGGGGATCAGCCCCAGCATTTT.

The chain combines TRBV28 with TRBJ1-5, with D possibly matching TRBD1 (5 bases). V was shortened by 6 bases and J by 3 bases, with 24 bases between the two germline ends. The CDR3 runs to 18 residues. Per the germline V gene, CDR1 is MDHEN and CDR2 is SYDVKM. The CDR3 DNA reads as TGTGCCAGCAGACGTGACAGTGGCCCTCCCCACTCCAATCAGCCCCAGCATTTT. Protein sequence: CASRRDSGPPHSNQPQHF.

The chain joins TRBV4-3 to TRBJ1-4; 11 bases align to TRBD1. The CDR3 sequence is 17 residues long. The V gene end was trimmed by 5 bases and the J gene end by 2 bases; junction bases not matched to a gene: 7. Germline CDR1 LGHNA, CDR2 YSLEER. The CDR3 spells CASSRTGGRATNEKLFF. The CDR3, as DNA: TGCGCCAGCAGCAGGACAGGGGGCAGGGCGACTAATGAAAAACTGTTTTTT.